This T cell receptor (beta chain) was sequenced during a study of T cells expressing NK-cell markers. Worth noting for this clonotype: Antigen specificity is unknown.

Broader study findings: Topping the CD3+CD56-NKG2C+ fraction as well were these clonotypes, in a few donors.

This CDR3 region has 17 residues. The germline V gene encodes CDR1 SGDLS and CDR2 YYNGEE. TCRdb reworked the 5' RACE reads into one entry per CDR3 protein, no DNA. This sample contains 550,000 to 600,000 distinct CDR3 sequences. Input material: blood T cells: a sorted CD56 or NKG2C T cell subset, CD4+ or CD8+ T cells, or bulk PBMC T cells (not recorded which). This clonotype was sampled from a man aged 18 to 35 in good health. The chain uses TRBV9 and TRBJ2-5. CDR3 in amino acids: CASSPNAIKGFQETQYF.